The source of this T cell receptor (beta chain) is a study of early T cells in non-severe SARS-CoV-2 infection. With V trimmed by 4 bases and J by 3 bases, 2 bases remained unmatched. Germline V gives CDR1 SGHKS, CDR2 YYEKEE (reference sequence). The CDR3 sequence is 14 residues long. Individual cDNA molecules received unique molecular identifiers during library preparation. A single record per CDR3 protein comes from TCRdb applying MiXCR to the 5' RACE reads. Among roughly 53,000 distinct CDR3 sequences listed, about 9.4% were seen once. The TCR comes from an adult who was a healthcare worker with PCR-confirmed SARS-CoV-2 infection or an uninfected control (not recorded which). Sample: whole blood. The V gene is TRBV5-5, the J gene TRBJ2-1, with 9 bases that match TRBD2. This chain's CDR3 is CASSLLAGYNEQFF. The CDR3 DNA sequence: TGTGCCAGCAGCCTACTAGCGGGCTACAATGAGCAGTTCTTC.